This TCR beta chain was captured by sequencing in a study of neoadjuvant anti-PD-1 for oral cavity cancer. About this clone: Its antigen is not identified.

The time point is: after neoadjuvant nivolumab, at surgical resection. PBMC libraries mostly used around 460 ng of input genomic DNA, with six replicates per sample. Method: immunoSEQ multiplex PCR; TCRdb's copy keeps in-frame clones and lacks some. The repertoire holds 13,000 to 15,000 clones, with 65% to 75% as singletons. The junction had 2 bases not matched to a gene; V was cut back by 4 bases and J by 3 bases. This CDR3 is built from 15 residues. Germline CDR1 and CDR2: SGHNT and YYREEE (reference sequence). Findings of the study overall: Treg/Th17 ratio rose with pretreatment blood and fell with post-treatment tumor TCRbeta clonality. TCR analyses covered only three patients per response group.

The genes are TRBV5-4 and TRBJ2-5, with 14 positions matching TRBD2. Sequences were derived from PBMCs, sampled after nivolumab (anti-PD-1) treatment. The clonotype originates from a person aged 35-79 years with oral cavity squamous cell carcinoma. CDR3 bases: TGTGCCAGCAGCCAGGGACTAGCGGGAGAAGAGACCCAGTACTTC. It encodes CASSQGLAGEETQYF.